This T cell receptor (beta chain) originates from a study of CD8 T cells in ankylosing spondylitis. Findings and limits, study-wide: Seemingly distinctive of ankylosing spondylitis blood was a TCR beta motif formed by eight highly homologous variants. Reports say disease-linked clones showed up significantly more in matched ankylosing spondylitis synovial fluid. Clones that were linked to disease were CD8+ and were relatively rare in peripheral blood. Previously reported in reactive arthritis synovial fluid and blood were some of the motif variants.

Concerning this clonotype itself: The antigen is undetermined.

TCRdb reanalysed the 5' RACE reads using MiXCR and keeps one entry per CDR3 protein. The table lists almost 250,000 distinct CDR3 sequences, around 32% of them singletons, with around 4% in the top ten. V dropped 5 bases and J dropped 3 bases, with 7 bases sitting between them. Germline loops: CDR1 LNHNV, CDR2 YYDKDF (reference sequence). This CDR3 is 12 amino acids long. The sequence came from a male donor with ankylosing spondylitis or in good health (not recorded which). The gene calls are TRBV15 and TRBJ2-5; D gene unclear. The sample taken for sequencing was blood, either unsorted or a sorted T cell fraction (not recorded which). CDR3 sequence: CATSGVEETQYF. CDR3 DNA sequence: TGTGCCACCAGCGGGGTAGAAGAGACCCAGTACTTC.